The 28 T cell receptor beta chains in this list originate from one sample, sequenced in a study of cytomegalovirus exposure and HLA in healthy donors. 13 Jbeta primers and 60 Vbeta primers were used for the PCR. Sequencing was performed with immunoSEQ multiplex PCR; in TCRdb, only in-frame clones are kept and a portion is missing. The sample consists of approximately 140,000 clones, 50% to 75% of them appearing once. The sample was PBMCs. Receptors originate from a woman aged 55-70 years in good health and CMV-seropositive.

This sequence joins TRBV28 and TRBJ1-4; 7 bases are shared with TRBD1. The V gene end was trimmed by 5 bases and the J gene end by 0 bases; junction bases not matched to a gene: 9. This CDR3 contains 17 residues. Germline V gene data show CDR1 as MDHEN and CDR2 as SYDVKM. The CDR3 sequence is CASSPRQGSATNEKLFF. In nucleotides, the CDR3 is TGTGCCAGCAGTCCACGACAGGGATCTGCAACTAATGAAAAACTGTTTTTT. The entire variable domain, with the rest obtained from reference TRBV28 and TRBJ1-4, is as follows: DVKVTQSSRYLVKRTGEKVFLECVQDMDHENMFWYRQDPGLGLRLIYFSYDVKMKEKGDIPEGYSVSREKKERFSLILESASTNQTSMYLCASSPRQGSATNEKLFFGSGTQLSVL.

This clone occurred a few times. This rearrangement joins TRBV7-8 to TRBJ2-3; 10 bases are shared with TRBD2. Unmatched junction bases numbered 5, after V lost 2 bases and J lost 3 bases. CDR3 length: 16 amino acids. Germline V CDR1 and CDR2: SGHVS, FQNEAQ. CDR3 in DNA: TGTGCCAGCAGCTTATGGGAACTAGCGGGGACAGATACGCAGTATTTT. Translating it yields CASSLWELAGTDTQYF.

The V gene is TRBV5-1, the J gene TRBJ1-2, with D possibly matching TRBD1 (5 bases). V lost 0 bases, J lost 6 bases, and 15 bases lay in between. The CDR3 runs to 15 residues. The germline gives CDR1 SGHRS, CDR2 YFSETQ. CDR3 sequence reads: CASSLGQYIGHGYTF. In DNA form, the CDR3 reads TGCGCCAGCAGCTTGGGACAGTACATCGGGCATGGCTACACCTTC.

V gene TRBV28 combines with J gene TRBJ1-3, with D unclear. Germline V gene data show CDR1 as MDHEN and CDR2 as SYDVKM. The CDR3 extends over 14 amino acids. Trimming took 5 bases from V and 2 from J, leaving 10 bases between them. For the CDR3, the DNA is TGTGCCAGCAGTCAGGACTTGGCTGGAAACACCATATATTTT. Protein sequence: CASSQDLAGNTIYF.

The genes are TRBV7-9 and TRBJ2-4, with TRBD2 identical over 13 bases. Germline CDR1 reads SEHNR; CDR2 reads FQNEAQ (reference sequence). V gave up 1 base and J gave up 8 bases; unmatched junction bases: 8. The CDR3 contains 17 residues. This CDR3 is CASSLELAGGPWDIQYF. Written as DNA, the CDR3 is TGTGCCAGCAGCTTAGAACTAGCGGGAGGGCCTTGGGACATTCAGTACTTC.

The chain uses TRBV28 and TRBJ2-3, with TRBD1 matching over 7 bases. Germline loops: CDR1 MDHEN, CDR2 SYDVKM. V lost 4 bases to trimming and J lost 6 bases; unmatched junction nucleotides: 7. This CDR3 contains 14 residues. The CDR3 here is CASSYSGGTDTQYF. The CDR3 bases are TGTGCCAGCAGTTATTCAGGGGGTACGGATACGCAGTATTTT.

V gene TRBV30 combines with J gene TRBJ2-7, with 10 bases that match TRBD2. Unmatched junction bases numbered 12, after V lost 5 bases and J lost 2 bases. The CDR3 consists of 16 residues. Germline loops: CDR1 GTSNPN, CDR2 SVGIG (reference sequence). The CDR3 region has the DNA TGTGCCTGGGAGAAAGGGAGCGGGAGGGATGCCTACGAGCAGTACTTC. This translates into CAWEKGSGRDAYEQYF.

CDR3 amino acids: CASSPLQGGATDTQYF. DNA of the CDR3: TGTGCCAGCAGTCCACTACAGGGAGGGGCGACAGATACGCAGTATTTT. The V gene is TRBV6-6, the J gene TRBJ2-3, with D possibly being TRBD2 (7 bases). V was trimmed by 5 bases and J by 3 bases, leaving 18 bases between them. Germline-derived CDR1 and CDR2 are MNHNY and SVGAGI (reference sequence). CDR3 length equals 16 residues.

This clone was found once. V usage is TRBV28 and J usage is TRBJ2-7; 7 positions agree with TRBD2. Germline CDR1 and CDR2: MDHEN and SYDVKM. This CDR3 has 14 amino acids. With 2 bases clipped from V and 2 bases from J, the junction kept 3 bases outside the gene matches. The CDR3 DNA sequence: TGTGCCAGCAGTTTACTGGGAGGGACCTACGAGCAGTACTTC. It encodes CASSLLGGTYEQYF. The variable domain in full, completed from reference TRBV28 and TRBJ2-7, reads DVKVTQSSRYLVKRTGEKVFLECVQDMDHENMFWYRQDPGLGLRLIYFSYDVKMKEKGDIPEGYSVSREKKERFSLILESASTNQTSMYLCASSLLGGTYEQYFGPGTRLTVT.

The CDR3 here is CASSPRTSGVVDTQYF. CDR3 coding DNA: TGTGCCAGCAGCCCCCGGACTAGCGGAGTGGTCGATACGCAGTATTTT. The chain combines TRBV9 with TRBJ2-3; 10 bases are shared with TRBD2. Germline loops: CDR1 SGDLS, CDR2 YYNGEE. With 4 bases clipped from V and 6 bases from J, the junction kept 11 bases outside the gene matches. The CDR3 runs to 16 residues.

This clone came up a few times. J is TRBJ1-2 and V is TRBV5-1, with 7 bases identical to TRBD1. The trim removed 4 bases at V and 1 base at J, leaving 4 bases unmatched. The germline gives CDR1 SGHRS, CDR2 YFSETQ. This CDR3 contains 14 residues. CDR3 sequence reads: CASSVGQNNYGYTF. The CDR3 nucleotides read TGCGCCAGCAGCGTGGGACAGAATAACTATGGCTACACCTTC. Complete variable domain (other parts from reference TRBV5-1 and TRBJ1-2): KAGVTQTPRYLIKTRGQQVTLSCSPISGHRSVSWYQQTPGQGLQFLFEYFSETQRNKGNFPGRFSGRQFSNSRSEMNVSTLELGDSALYLCASSVGQNNYGYTFGSGTRLTVV.

This clone was seen only once. This chain uses TRBV6-1 with TRBJ1-1; 8 bases map to TRBD1. The CDR3 has 13 amino acids. Germline-derived CDR1 and CDR2 are MNHNS and SASEGT. Germline trimming cut 8 bases from V and 4 bases from J; bases unmatched to any gene: 6. The CDR3 DNA reads as TGTGCCAGCGGTTCACAGGGGGTCACTGAAGCTTTCTTT. This encodes CASGSQGVTEAFF.

The chain links TRBV7-2 to TRBJ2-3, with D possibly TRBD2 on 6 matching bases. V lost 5 bases to trimming and J lost 3 bases, with 9 bases between them. Germline loops: CDR1 SGHTA, CDR2 FQGNSA. CDR3 length: 13 residues. The CDR3 DNA sequence: TGTGCCAGCAGCCTCGGGGGAACAGATACGCAGTATTTT. It is translated as CASSLGGTDTQYF.

CDR3 residues: CASRTVPSPGYTF. DNA of the CDR3: TGTGCCAGCAGGACTGTCCCGTCACCTGGCTACACCTTC. J is TRBJ1-2 and V is TRBV2; D not certain. Trimming took off 6 bases at V and 7 bases at J, with 15 bases between the two ends. Per the germline V gene, CDR1 is SNHLY and CDR2 is FYNNEI. CDR3 length equals 13 residues. The complete variable domain, with remaining parts taken from reference TRBV2 and TRBJ1-2, reads EPEVTQTPSHQVTQMGQEVILRCVPISNHLYFYWYRQILGQKVEFLVSFYNNEISEKSEIFDDQFSVERPDGSNFTLKIRSTKLEDSAMYFCASRTVPSPGYTFGSGTRLTVV.

This clone appeared a few times. The chain recombines TRBV11-1 with TRBJ2-1; D is perhaps TRBD2 (6 bases). With 5 bases removed from V and 4 bases from J, the gap between germline ends came to 18 bases. Germline V gene lookup returns CDR1 SGHAT and CDR2 FQDESV (reference sequence). CDR3 size: 16 residues. In nucleotides, the CDR3 is TGTGCCAGCAGCCCACGGGGAGGTGGGGCTTACAATGAGCAGTTCTTC. Its translation: CASSPRGGGAYNEQFF.

The chain recombines TRBV18 with TRBJ2-1; weak D call: TRBD1 (5 bases). This CDR3 has 19 residues. Between the trimmed V and J ends, which lost 0 bases and 0 bases, there was a span of 18 bases. The germline V gene encodes CDR1 KGHSH and CDR2 LQKENI. The CDR3 spells CASSPPGAAAFSSYNEQFF. In nucleotides, the CDR3 is TGTGCCAGCTCACCACCAGGGGCAGCCGCCTTCAGCTCCTACAATGAGCAGTTCTTC.

This clone was picked up one time. The J gene is TRBJ2-3, the V gene TRBV2, with 8 bases matching TRBD1. V was pared by 5 bases and J by 4 bases, with 5 bases of the junction left unmatched. The CDR3 is made up of 14 amino acids. Germline lookup yields CDR1 SNHLY and CDR2 FYNNEI. The CDR3 sequence is CASSSDRVSDTQYF. CDR3 coding DNA: TGTGCCAGCAGTTCGGACAGGGTCTCAGATACGCAGTATTTT.

On this clone: Additional DNA sequences in this sample encode the identical CDR3. The genes are TRBV10-3 and TRBJ2-1, with TRBD2 identical over 12 bases. Germline CDR1 reads ENHRY; CDR2 reads SYGVKD. The V segment lost 9 bases and the J segment 12 bases; nucleotides outside the gene matches: 9. The CDR3 runs to 13 residues. The CDR3, as DNA: TGTGCCATAAGTCTAGCGGGAGGGCCGAGGCAGTTCTTC. Its translation: CAISLAGGPRQFF.

The genes are TRBV7-2 and TRBJ2-6, with 12 bases matching TRBD2. Looked up from germline, CDR1 is SGHTA and CDR2 is FQGNSA. J lost 2 bases, V lost 6 bases, and 8 bases had no gene match. CDR3 length: 18 amino acids. CDR3 in amino acids: CASRLPGLAGTGANVLTF. The CDR3 bases are TGTGCCAGCAGACTCCCTGGACTAGCGGGAACTGGGGCCAACGTCCTGACTTTC.

This clone appeared once. The chain is built from TRBV15 and TRBJ2-5, with TRBD2 matching 8 bases. Germline CDR1 reads LNHNV; CDR2 reads YYDKDF (reference sequence). The CDR3 spans 15 residues. J lost 5 bases, V lost 1 base, and 6 bases had no gene match. The CDR3 region is CATSRGREGQETQYF. The CDR3 DNA follows: TGTGCCACCAGCAGAGGACGGGAGGGCCAGGAGACCCAGTACTTC.

This chain connects TRBV28 to TRBJ2-6; D is undetermined. Trimming stripped 4 bases from V and 6 bases from J, with 10 bases between. Germline assignment: CDR1 MDHEN and CDR2 SYDVKM. The CDR3 has 14 amino acids. CDR3 sequence (DNA): TGTGCCAGCAGTTCCCCTCGTTCGGCCAACGTCCTGACTTTC. It encodes CASSSPRSANVLTF.

The chain joins TRBV14 to TRBJ1-5; D gene uncertain. Germline CDR1 and CDR2: SGHDN and FVKESK. The CDR3 is made up of 13 amino acids. Trimming removed 2 bases from V and 1 base from J, with 3 bases in between. CDR3 sequence reads: CASSQQSNQPQHF. Written as DNA, the CDR3 is TGTGCCAGCAGCCAACAGAGCAATCAGCCCCAGCATTTT.

The chain recombines TRBV5-5 with TRBJ2-7; D is perhaps TRBD2 (6 bases). There are 12 residues in the CDR3. V lost 3 bases to trimming and J lost 3 bases, with 7 bases between them. Looked up from germline, CDR1 is SGHKS and CDR2 is YYEKEE (reference sequence). DNA of the CDR3: TGTGCCAGCAGCTGGGACTTCTACGAGCAGTACTTC. This encodes CASSWDFYEQYF.

The chain's CDR3 is CAWSVSPQGPQHF. In DNA form, the CDR3 reads TGTGCCTGGAGTGTTTCACCCCAGGGGCCCCAGCATTTT. The gene calls are TRBV30 and TRBJ1-5, with D perhaps TRBD1 (5 bases). CDR3 length: 13 amino acids. V lost 0 bases to trimming and J lost 9 bases, with 12 bases between them. Germline V gene lookup returns CDR1 GTSNPN and CDR2 SVGIG (reference sequence).

Concerning this clone: At one end, the junction sequence differs from germline, possibly due to a read error. This specimen includes other DNA sequences encoding the same CDR3. This chain uses TRBV6-1 with TRBJ2-5, with D maybe TRBD1 (5 bases). CDR3 length: 13 amino acids. Germline V gives CDR1 MNHNS, CDR2 SASEGT. This CDR3 is CASSDLTEKTQYF. The CDR3 DNA reads TGTGCCAGTAGTGACCTGACAGAGAAGACCCAGTACTTC.

This clone was seen a few times. The chain couples TRBV28 to TRBJ1-2, with D maybe TRBD1 (5 bases). The germline V gene encodes CDR1 MDHEN and CDR2 SYDVKM. The CDR3 has 13 residues. For the CDR3, the DNA is TGTGCAATAAGCAGGGATCTATACTATGGCTACACCTTC. This encodes CAISRDLYYGYTF.

This chain links TRBV30 with TRBJ2-7; 11 bases line up with TRBD1. V was pared by 4 bases and J by 6 bases, with 5 bases of the junction left unmatched. The CDR3 spans 13 residues. CDR1 and CDR2 (germline): GTSNPN, SVGIG (reference sequence). The CDR3 nucleotides read TGTGCCTGGAAGGCAGGACAGGGGGCCGAGCAGTACTTC. Amino acids: CAWKAGQGAEQYF.

For this clone: One junction end disagrees with the germline gene, perhaps due to a read error. This sequence joins TRBV15 and TRBJ1-5; D perhaps matches TRBD1 (5 bases). Germline CDR1 and CDR2: LNHNV and YYDKDF (reference sequence). The CDR3 extends over 14 amino acids. The CDR3 here is CATGRETGGQPQHF. In DNA, the CDR3 is TGTGCCACCGGCAGAGAAACGGGGGGTCAGCCCCAGCATTTT.